A single sample gave rise to the 12 T cell receptor beta chains below, sequenced in a study of T cells after yellow fever vaccination. TCRdb re-called the 5' RACE reads with MiXCR, one entry per CDR3 protein. The sample comprises more than 300,000 distinct CDR3 sequences, around 7% of which are singletons, and 15% to 20% rests with the top ten. The source material was PBMCs, sampled around 45 days after the first yellow fever vaccination. These receptors originate from a man aged 18 to 35 who received the YFV17D yellow fever vaccine.

This clonotype showed up many times. The chain has TRBV11-2 and TRBJ2-5, with 9 bases identical to TRBD2. This CDR3 has 15 amino acids. Germline trimming cut 1 base from V and 2 bases from J; bases unmatched to any gene: 2. Germline lookup yields CDR1 SGHAT and CDR2 FQNNGV. CDR3 bases: TGTGCCAGCAGCTTAGGGCGGGGGGGGCAAGAGACCCAGTACTTC. This encodes CASSLGRGGQETQYF.

This clonotype was counted a few times. The chain links TRBV5-1 to TRBJ2-5; D perhaps matches TRBD1 (5 bases). Per germline, CDR1 SGHRS and CDR2 YFSETQ. V lost 0 bases and J lost 4, with 10 bases in between. CDR3 length equals 14 residues. The CDR3 loop is CASSLEGHGETQYF. CDR3 bases: TGCGCCAGCAGCTTGGAGGGGCATGGAGAGACCCAGTACTTC.

This sequence joins TRBV10-2 and TRBJ2-6; 7 bases are shared with TRBD1. There are 18 residues in the CDR3. Germline lookup yields CDR1 WSHSY and CDR2 SAAADI. Trimming cost V 0 bases and J 1 base; bases outside gene matches: 6. The CDR3 DNA sequence: TGCGCCAGCAGTGAGTCGTACAGGGGCCCGTCTGGGGCCAACGTCCTGACTTTC. Translated, it gives CASSESYRGPSGANVLTF.

V usage is TRBV9 and J usage is TRBJ2-3; D is uncertain. V lost 0 bases to trimming and J lost 4 bases, with 3 bases between them. Germline CDR1 and CDR2: SGDLS and YYNGEE. The CDR3 length is 12 residues. The DNA of the CDR3 is TGTGCCAGCAGCGTAGCTTCAGATACGCAGTATTTT. Translation gives CASSVASDTQYF.

The V and J genes are TRBV7-2 and TRBJ2-1; D gene uncertain. Germline CDR1 SGHTA, CDR2 FQGNSA. Trimming shortened V by 5 bases and J by 8 bases, and 19 bases separated the two germline ends. CDR3 size: 15 residues. The DNA of the CDR3 is TGTGCCAGCAGCGCTATGGTATGGCAGAGCGATGAGCAGTTCTTC. It codes for CASSAMVWQSDEQFF.

This clonotype was counted ten times or more. V and J are TRBV15 and TRBJ2-3; a weak D match, TRBD1 (5 bases). V was shortened by 0 bases and J by 2 bases, with 9 bases between the two germline ends. Germline values: CDR1 LNHNV, CDR2 YYDKDF (reference sequence). The CDR3 runs to 15 residues. The CDR3 DNA sequence: TGTGCCACCAGCAGAGAAGACAGAGCCACAGATACGCAGTATTTT. Residues: CATSREDRATDTQYF.

The rearrangement joins TRBV4-1 to TRBJ1-2; TRBD1 matches at 11 bases. CDR3 length: 18 residues. Germline CDR1 and CDR2: MGHRA and YSYEKL. The ends lost 1 base at V and 4 bases at J; junction bases unmatched: 11. CDR3 DNA: TGCGCCAGCAGCCAAGGTGGCCCCGGGACAGGGGGGATCTATGGCTACACCTTC. This sequence encodes CASSQGGPGTGGIYGYTF.

The genes are TRBV7-2 and TRBJ1-2, with 8 bases that match TRBD1. Germline-derived CDR1 and CDR2 are SGHTA and FQGNSA. CDR3 length equals 14 residues. V lost 5 bases and J lost 6; bases outside the gene matches: 8. The CDR3 bases are TGTGCCAGCAGCCGTTACGGACAGGGAGATGGCTACACCTTC. It translates to CASSRYGQGDGYTF.

The rearrangement uses TRBV5-1 and TRBJ1-5; D call uncertain. Trimming shortened V by 2 bases and J by 7 bases, and 13 bases separated the two germline ends. The CDR3 has 14 amino acids. Per germline, CDR1 SGHRS and CDR2 YFSETQ. The CDR3 bases are TGCGCCAGCAGCTTAGGTGATAGTGACCAGCCCCAGCATTTT. This gives the protein CASSLGDSDQPQHF.

J is TRBJ1-1 and V is TRBV30; tentatively, D is TRBD1 (5 bases). The V end was cut by 4 bases, the J end by 7 bases, with 13 bases between. This CDR3 is built from 12 residues. Germline lookup yields CDR1 GTSNPN and CDR2 SVGIG (reference sequence). This CDR3 reads CAWTPSGNEAFF. In nucleotides, the CDR3 is TGTGCCTGGACTCCTTCAGGGAATGAAGCTTTCTTT.

This clonotype was picked up many times. This chain connects TRBV5-1 to TRBJ1-1; a weak D match, TRBD1 (6 bases). The germline CDR1 and CDR2 sequences are SGHRS and YFSETQ. Trimming removed 2 bases at V and 3 bases at J, with 8 bases between. This CDR3 comprises 13 residues. CDR3 bases: TGCGCCAGCAGCTTAAAGGGGGACACTGAAGCTTTCTTT. Protein: CASSLKGDTEAFF.

The gene calls are TRBV27 and TRBJ1-2; maybe TRBD1 (6 bases). The CDR3 covers 15 residues. V was pared by 2 bases and J by 4 bases, with 14 bases between. Germline values: CDR1 MNHEY, CDR2 SMNVEV (reference sequence). CDR3 DNA: TGTGCCAGCAGTTTACGCTGGGGGCGAATCTATGGCTACACCTTC. Amino acids: CASSLRWGRIYGYTF.